This paragraph covers one T cell receptor (beta chain) sequence. In the original workflow: Nucleated cell counts were estimated from reference gene primer amplification. Here immunoSEQ multiplex PCR was the method, and the copy in TCRdb shows in-frame clones only, minus some. V and J calls and clone size are as listed in that table; D and trimming were resolved from the DNA. This table holds about 100,000 clones, approximately 86% found once. Study members were between about 18 and 100 years old and lived in roughly 24 US regions. Membership in each cohort depended on participant-reported clinical history. Resolution of symptoms, clearance, or two negative PCRs was present in recovered Cohort 3 donors. This CDR3 spans 15 amino acids. The germline CDR1 and CDR2 sequences are MNHEY and SMNVEV (reference sequence). Trimming took off 4 bases at V and 6 bases at J, with 16 bases between the two ends. The record originates from a study of blood T cell repertoires in COVID-19.

The rearrangement links TRBV27 to TRBJ1-5, with D possibly TRBD1 on 5 matching bases. The material sequenced was PBMCs or T cells enriched from blood (not recorded which). This sequence was found in a woman aged 50 to 60 who had recovered from COVID-19. CDR3 sequence reads: CASSSGGVGFQPQHF. DNA of the CDR3: TGTGCCAGCAGTTCCGGGGGGGTGGGATTTCAGCCCCAGCATTTT.